A selection of T cell receptor beta chains follows, all from one sample in a study of T-cell memory formation after mild COVID-19. MiXCR, applied by TCRdb to the 5' RACE reads, yields one record per CDR3 protein. The sample consists of 70,000 to 100,000 distinct CDR3 sequences, about an eighth of them appearing once. The sample comprised PBMCs or a T cell subset sorted from them (not recorded which). The receptors shown here come from an adult woman who had mild COVID-19 (a few samples of this study predate the infection). Cell type and time point are not known. Both conserved end residues are trimmed from each CDR3. Fields, in order: V gene, CDR3 length, clone size, CDR3 protein. Some rows have no size entry. The others give once, few or many, or a class for an expanded clone.

v_call: TRBV7-6; cdr3_length: 15; clone_size: -; cdr3_aa: ASSLESGPVTKNIQY
v_call: TRBV12-3/TRBV12-4; cdr3_length: 14; clone_size: -; cdr3_aa: ASIPLGLAGFSEQF
v_call: TRBV9; cdr3_length: 13; clone_size: many; cdr3_aa: ASSISGTDLAEQY
v_call: TRBV4-2; cdr3_length: 10; clone_size: few; cdr3_aa: ASSQYSYEQY
v_call: TRBV7-9; cdr3_length: 10; clone_size: -; cdr3_aa: ASSQDTSTLH
v_call: TRBV2; cdr3_length: 11; clone_size: -; cdr3_aa: ASRGGQNHEQY
v_call: TRBV6-5; cdr3_length: 13; clone_size: few; cdr3_aa: ASSYYSGGQDEQF
v_call: TRBV5-1; cdr3_length: 12; clone_size: few; cdr3_aa: ASSFPQTPETQY
v_call: TRBV7-8; cdr3_length: 13; clone_size: -; cdr3_aa: ASSQNTGLQSEQF
v_call: TRBV7-9; cdr3_length: 17; clone_size: few; cdr3_aa: ASSLPGASGRQNTGELF
v_call: TRBV12-3/TRBV12-4; cdr3_length: 13; clone_size: many; cdr3_aa: ASTTTSGSQETQY
v_call: TRBV9; cdr3_length: 13; clone_size: -; cdr3_aa: ASSAGGTGAYEQY
v_call: TRBV7-9; cdr3_length: 13; clone_size: few; cdr3_aa: ASSLGGGSSYEQY
v_call: TRBV7-3; cdr3_length: 12; clone_size: few; cdr3_aa: ASSLPGPTGELF
v_call: TRBV27; cdr3_length: 14; clone_size: few; cdr3_aa: ASSLWGLGYNSPLH
v_call: TRBV5-1; cdr3_length: 12; clone_size: few; cdr3_aa: ASSSGLETYEQY
v_call: TRBV4-2; cdr3_length: 14; clone_size: -; cdr3_aa: ASSQEGGRTNTEAF
v_call: TRBV5-6; cdr3_length: 10; clone_size: -; cdr3_aa: ASSKGPDTQY
v_call: TRBV20-1; cdr3_length: 10; clone_size: many; cdr3_aa: SARQGGYEQY
v_call: TRBV10-3; cdr3_length: 14; clone_size: -; cdr3_aa: AISGPSGGAGETQY
v_call: TRBV20-1; cdr3_length: 9; clone_size: few; cdr3_aa: SAPRGHEQF
v_call: TRBV4-3; cdr3_length: 15; clone_size: -; cdr3_aa: ASSRSRLSGAGYGYT
v_call: TRBV7-9; cdr3_length: 9; clone_size: few; cdr3_aa: ASSPSSEQF
v_call: TRBV9; cdr3_length: 12; clone_size: -; cdr3_aa: ASALGLSQREQY